The rows below give T cell receptor beta chains drawn from one sample of a study of T cells in Graves' hyperthyroidism and ophthalmopathy. TCRdb re-called the multiplex PCR reads with MiXCR, one entry per CDR3 protein. The sample carries about 350,000 distinct CDR3 sequences, 17% recorded once. The sample consisted of blood. These receptors all stem from a woman in her 30s with Graves' hyperthyroidism that later progressed to Graves' ophthalmopathy. CDR3s include the opening cysteine and the closing phenylalanine or tryptophan. Each record gives: clone size, J gene, V gene, D gene, CDR3 DNA, CDR3 protein. D genes are given only for firm matches. Only part of the rows carry a size: once, few, many, or a class if the clone is expanded.

clone size: NA; J gene: TRBJ1-5; V gene: TRBV30; D gene: NA; CDR3 DNA: TGTGCCTGGGGTGTAAAAGGGATCTATAGCAATCAGCCCCAGCATTTT; CDR3 protein: CAWGVKGIYSNQPQHF
clone size: NA; J gene: TRBJ2-1; V gene: TRBV4-2; D gene: TRBD2; CDR3 DNA: TGTGCCAGCAGCCAAAGGGGACTAGCGGGAGGGAGAGAGCAGTTCTTC; CDR3 protein: CASSQRGLAGGREQFF
clone size: NA; J gene: TRBJ1-2; V gene: TRBV2; D gene: TRBD1; CDR3 DNA: TGTGCCACCAGCAGAGTAGGGGGCGGAAACTATGGCTACACCTTC; CDR3 protein: CATSRVGGGNYGYTF
clone size: many; J gene: TRBJ2-1; V gene: TRBV12-3/TRBV12-4; D gene: TRBD1; CDR3 DNA: TGTGCCAGCAGCCTATCAGGGGGCGGAGGGAGTGAGCAGTTCTTC; CDR3 protein: CASSLSGGGGSEQFF
clone size: many; J gene: TRBJ1-5; V gene: TRBV30; D gene: NA; CDR3 DNA: TGTGCCTGGAGTAAGAGACAGGGCAATCAGCCCCAGCATTTT; CDR3 protein: CAWSKRQGNQPQHF
clone size: many; J gene: TRBJ2-7; V gene: TRBV18; D gene: TRBD1; CDR3 DNA: TGTGCCAGCTCACCAGACAGGGAACGGCTGGACGAGCAGTACTTC; CDR3 protein: CASSPDRERLDEQYF
clone size: many; J gene: TRBJ1-3; V gene: TRBV12-3/TRBV12-4; D gene: TRBD1; CDR3 DNA: TGTGCCAGCAGTCCTCGGACAGGGGCTGGAAACACCATATATTTT; CDR3 protein: CASSPRTGAGNTIYF
clone size: NA; J gene: TRBJ1-1; V gene: TRBV19; D gene: NA; CDR3 DNA: TGTGCCAGTAGTATGATCTGGGGACAGAACACTGAAGCTTTCTTT; CDR3 protein: CASSMIWGQNTEAFF
clone size: NA; J gene: TRBJ1-6; V gene: TRBV5-1; D gene: TRBD1; CDR3 DNA: TGCGCCAGCAGCGGCGGGACAGATAATTCACCCCTCCACTTT; CDR3 protein: CASSGGTDNSPLHF
clone size: many; J gene: TRBJ1-5; V gene: TRBV6-1; D gene: NA; CDR3 DNA: TGTGCCACGGGTTTGGGGCAAAATCAGCCCCAGCATTTT; CDR3 protein: CATGLGQNQPQHF
clone size: many; J gene: TRBJ2-7; V gene: TRBV30; D gene: NA; CDR3 DNA: TGTGCCTGGACGGGGGGCAGCTCCTACGAGCAGTACTTC; CDR3 protein: CAWTGGSSYEQYF
clone size: NA; J gene: TRBJ1-3; V gene: TRBV7-2; D gene: NA; CDR3 DNA: TGTGCCAGCAGTGCGGTTGGGGGGTCTGGAAACACCATATATTTT; CDR3 protein: CASSAVGGSGNTIYF
clone size: many; J gene: TRBJ2-5; V gene: TRBV18; D gene: NA; CDR3 DNA: TGTGCCAGCTCACCGGAACTAGACGGAGAGACCCAGTACTTC; CDR3 protein: CASSPELDGETQYF
clone size: NA; J gene: TRBJ1-1; V gene: TRBV20-1; D gene: NA; CDR3 DNA: TGCAGTGCTAGAGGAAACGATGGCACTGGCGAAGCTTTCTTT; CDR3 protein: CSARGNDGTGEAFF
clone size: many; J gene: TRBJ2-3; V gene: TRBV11-2; D gene: NA; CDR3 DNA: TGTGCCAGCAGCCTTACAGGCGTAGGGGATACGCAGTATTTT; CDR3 protein: CASSLTGVGDTQYF
clone size: NA; J gene: TRBJ1-6; V gene: TRBV19; D gene: NA; CDR3 DNA: TGTGCCAGTAGTATAAGCCAGCCTGACTCACCCCTCCACTTT; CDR3 protein: CASSISQPDSPLHF
clone size: NA; J gene: TRBJ2-5; V gene: TRBV5-4; D gene: NA; CDR3 DNA: TGTGCCAGCAGCTCGCAAATTAGCGGTAGGGCGGAGACCCAGTACTTC; CDR3 protein: CASSSQISGRAETQYF